These T cell receptor beta chains were read from a single sample in a study of T cell responses to AZD1222 COVID-19 vaccine. Clones were read by immunoSEQ multiplex PCR, and TCRdb kept only the in-frame ones, dropping some. The data contain about 94,000 clones, roughly 85% of them seen just once; the ten biggest clones take up about 4.6%. The sequencing here drew on peripheral blood, taken 28 days after the second AZD1222 dose. These receptors came from an adult who received the AZD1222 COVID-19 vaccine. The CDR3 runs from the conserved cysteine through the conserved F or W. A D gene is named only where the DNA matches it firmly. Part of the rows lack a size; the others show once, few, many or a class for expanded clones.

clone_size	v_call	j_call	d_call	cdr3_nt	cdr3_aa
-	TRBV3-1/TRBV3-2	TRBJ2-4	-	TGTGCCAGCAGCCGCGTCGGCTCCAAAAACATTCAGTACTTC	CASSRVGSKNIQYF
-	TRBV28	TRBJ2-1	TRBD2	TGTGCCAGCAGTAGGGGACTATCCTACAATGAGCAGTTCTTC	CASSRGLSYNEQFF
-	TRBV4-2	TRBJ1-4	-	TGTGCCAGCAGCCAAGATCTACGGGGTTTAAATGAAAAACTGTTTTTT	CASSQDLRGLNEKLFF
-	TRBV9	TRBJ2-7	-	TGTGCCAGCAGCCACGGGGTAGACGGGGCCTACGAGCAGTACTTC	CASSHGVDGAYEQYF
-	TRBV19	TRBJ1-6	-	TGTGCCAGTACCCAATTCGGGACACTTAATTCACCCCTCCACTTT	CASTQFGTLNSPLHF
-	TRBV11-3	TRBJ2-3	-	TGTGCCAGCAGCCCCGAGGGAGATTCGGGCACAGATACGCAGTATTTT	CASSPEGDSGTDTQYF
once	TRBV15	TRBJ2-1	TRBD2	TGTGCCACCAGCAGAGAAGGACTAGCGGGAGGATTTGAGCAGTTCTTC	CATSREGLAGGFEQFF
-	TRBV6-5	TRBJ2-5	-	TGTGCCAGCAGTTACTTATCGGCAGGCTTCAGGGAGACCCAGTACTTC	CASSYLSAGFRETQYF
few	TRBV9	TRBJ1-3	TRBD1	TGTGCCAGCAGCGCCGCGGACAGGCCTGGAAACACCATATATTTT	CASSAADRPGNTIYF
few	TRBV6-6	TRBJ1-2	-	TGTGCCAGCAGTCCGGATTGGGACTTAGGAGATGGCTACACCTTC	CASSPDWDLGDGYTF
-	TRBV5-4	TRBJ2-7	TRBD1	TGTGCCAGCAGGGCCGGGACAGGGGCGTCCTACGAGCAGTACTTC	CASRAGTGASYEQYF
-	TRBV5-5	TRBJ1-1	-	TGTGCCAGCAGCCCCCATCAGGTAACGAACACTGAAGCTTTCTTT	CASSPHQVTNTEAFF
-	TRBV5-1	TRBJ2-5	-	TGCGCCAGCAGCTTGGCCGGCGGAGGGTTGCAGGAGACCCAGTACTTC	CASSLAGGGLQETQYF
once	TRBV4-2	TRBJ1-2	-	TGTGCCAGCAGCGTCGGACAGAGTGAGAGCGGCTACACCTTC	CASSVGQSESGYTF
-	TRBV28	TRBJ2-6	-	TGTGCCAGCCAAAAAGGGACTTGGAGGCCCTCTACTGGGGCCAACGTCCTGACTTTC	CASQKGTWRPSTGANVLTF
-	TRBV9	TRBJ2-7	-	TGTGCCAGCAGCGTAGAGTTATCAGGGGACATTTACGAGCAGTACTTC	CASSVELSGDIYEQYF
-	TRBV11-3	TRBJ2-1	-	TGTGCCAGCAGCTTAGGTAGGGAGAGCTCCTACAATGAGCAGTTCTTC	CASSLGRESSYNEQFF
-	TRBV10-2	TRBJ2-5	-	TGCGCCAGCAGGACTTTGGGGGGAGAGACCCAGTACTTC	CASRTLGGETQYF
few	TRBV19	TRBJ2-7	TRBD2	TGTGCCAGTAGTTGGGGGGGACTGAGTACCTACGAGCAGTACTTC	CASSWGGLSTYEQYF
-	TRBV7-6	TRBJ2-5	-	TGTGCCAGCAGCTTACAGGCGGGATTAGGGCAAGAGACCCAGTACTTC	CASSLQAGLGQETQYF
-	TRBV6-4	TRBJ2-3	-	TGTGCCAGCAGTGTGTCCCTGAGATCAGATACGCAGTATTTT	CASSVSLRSDTQYF
few	TRBV18	TRBJ2-7	-	TGTGCCAGCTCACCTAGGGGACCGGACGAGCAGTACTTC	CASSPRGPDEQYF
-	TRBV3-1/TRBV3-2	TRBJ2-7	-	TGTGCCAGCAGCCTAGGAAACTACGAGCAGTACTTC	CASSLGNYEQYF
-	TRBV5-1	TRBJ2-1	TRBD2	TGCGCCAGCAAACCCCTAGCGGGGGGTTCCTACAATGAGCAGTTCTTC	CASKPLAGGSYNEQFF
-	TRBV25-1	TRBJ2-7	TRBD1	TGTGCACTCACAGGGGGCCCACGCTACGAGCAGTACTTC	CALTGGPRYEQYF
-	TRBV7-3	TRBJ2-1	TRBD1	TGTGCCAGCAGCTTACTTACAGGGGCCTTCGGGAATGAGCAGTTCTTC	CASSLLTGAFGNEQFF
-	TRBV28	TRBJ2-7	-	TGTGCCAGCAGTCTCCGACAGTCACCCTACGAGCAGTACTTC	CASSLRQSPYEQYF
-	TRBV21-1	TRBJ2-7	-	TGTGCCAGCAGCAAATTTGGCTGGGGTCCGGAGCCGCCCTACGAGCAGTACTTC	CASSKFGWGPEPPYEQYF